The present T cell receptor beta chain was sequenced within a study of T cells in Graves' hyperthyroidism and ophthalmopathy (dated by TCRdb to the late 2010s). With regard to the full study: Peripheral blood samples were taken at initial diagnosis, before any treatment was given. TCR V-J signatures able to tell the groups apart were searched for in a discovery cohort of 90 to 100 patients, of whom approximately 40 had Graves' ophthalmopathy and about 55 had stable Graves' hyperthyroidism. An independent validation cohort of 18 to 20 hyperthyroidism patients and 17 patients who later progressed to ophthalmopathy tested prospective prediction of ophthalmopathy. For training and testing, the 100 or so patients in the discovery cohort were randomly divided in a 7:3 ratio. Thyroid tissue and blood T-cell repertoires from six Graves' hyperthyroidism patients were also compared in the study. After blood sampling, hyperthyroidism patients were treated with methimazole at a starting dose of 30 mg daily, and ophthalmopathy patients were treated with high-dose intravenous methylprednisolone. The paper reports TCR Vbeta CDR3 sequencing of approximately 130 peripheral blood samples: around 41 ophthalmopathy, 70 to 85 hyperthyroidism and around 17 progressor patients. The investigation overall reported the following: A 13 V-J signature model separated ophthalmopathy from stable hyperthyroidism, with about 88% sensitivity and about 81% specificity in cross-validation and 80%/75% in testing. In validation, the model predicted progression to ophthalmopathy a median of 6.5 months before onset, with approximately 68% sensitivity and 72.22% specificity. No statistical method was used to fix the sample size in advance, and group allocation was not hidden from the investigators. Most expanded thyroid clonotypes (frequency above 0.001) were also detected in blood, suggesting blood repertoires may reflect thyroid immune responses.

Via the germline V gene, CDR1 is SGHAT and CDR2 FQNNGV. The CDR3 spans 13 residues, from the cysteine through the phenylalanine. The entry retains the CDR3 DNA only, 39 bases that are in frame from base 1. V and J lose 2 bases and 4 bases, and a span of 8 bases separates them. The TCR beta CDR3 regions were amplified from the RNA transcripts. The first round of RT-PCR for the TCR CDR3 was performed with the HTBI primer set and the Qiagen OneStep RT-PCR kit. A second multiplex PCR round built the libraries, followed by size selection and purification. The libraries were sequenced on an Illumina HiSeq2000 using paired-end 100 bp reads. The authors' pipeline ran thus. SOAPnuke was used to process the raw data, with reads discarded if the reads contained adapters or uncalled bases, had a mean Phred below 15, or lacked an exact constant-primer or identifier match. COPE v1.2.5 was used to merge the high-quality paired reads, and each unique nucleotide sequence was defined as a clonotype. Clonotypes were aligned to IMGT TRBV, TRBD and TRBJ reference segments using MiTCR v1.1. The analysis included only V-J combinations with a frequency above 0.0001, which together covered more than 99% of the repertoires. A TCS score was defined as the ratio of F50 (clonal expansion) to E x V (chaos), with BLOSUM62-based TCRdist applied between CDR3 peptides within each V-J. Welch's t-statistics and random forest reduced just over 500 V-J features to 10 to 15, which were used in a naive Bayes classifier (R e1071). TCRdb trimmed public reads at Q25 via fastp, called clones via MiXCR and kept in-frame beta chains. Identical CDR3 protein sequences are pooled into one entry, listed with their most common genes and DNA. The V and J calls follow TCRdb's processing rather than the paper's. This sample holds hundreds of thousands of distinct CDR3 sequences; 16% were observed only once. The top ten clones comprise around 3.5% of the sample.

Ophthalmopathy patients had moderately to severely active disease, with a Clinical Activity Score of 3 or more, a NOSPECS grade of 4 or more, and a disease duration of less than 3 months. The study excluded patients with uncontrolled infections, other autoimmune diseases, pregnancy or lactation. Diagnoses relied on clinical symptoms, serum thyroxine and TRAb, thyroid ultrasound and orbital computed tomography. Ficoll-Paque density gradient centrifugation was used to isolate PBMCs from under 11 ml of fresh peripheral blood. Total RNA was extracted using Trizol reagent, and RNA quality was assessed on an Agilent 2100 Bioanalyzer. With respect to this clonotype: It lacks a known antigen. Per-base quality was not reported, and no clone a single base away is much larger than it.

The sequenced sample was blood. In this chain, TRBV11-2 is recombined with TRBJ2-5; the D segment cannot be called with confidence. This receptor was obtained from a woman between 35 and 50 years old with Graves' ophthalmopathy. This receptor has the CDR3 CASSLLIRETQYF. The DNA sequence is given as TGTGCCAGCAGCTTACTTATCCGAGAGACCCAGTACTTC.